This TCR beta chain was sequenced in a study of neurological immune-mediated disorders. Sorted libraries used approximately 980,000 CD4+ or CD8+ T cells. This clonotype was counted at least ten times. The antigen is unknown. This CDR3 is built from 16 residues. Germline V gives CDR1 SGHRS, CDR2 YFSETQ. Trimming stripped 2 bases from V and 4 bases from J, with 19 bases between. As for the cDNA, it was generated by 5'RACE with 10-nucleotide random UMIs. TCRdb fed the 5' RACE reads into MiXCR, producing one record per CDR3 protein. The sample has around 10,000 distinct CDR3 sequences, around a fifth seen once. Overall study results and limits: The most TCR clonal expansion was seen in HTLV-1-associated myelopathy, and the least was seen in multiple sclerosis, which fell below healthy controls. There were no CDR3 amino acid sequences shared by expanded clones across subjects, a result suggesting private repertoires in all groups.

V usage is TRBV5-1 and J usage is TRBJ2-7; D is unclear. The sequence came from a woman aged 55-69 years with HTLV-1-associated myelopathy (HAM/TSP). Sequenced: CD8+ T cells from blood. The CDR3 bases are TGCGCCAGCAGCTTCTCCGGGCCAGATCCCTTTTACGAGCAGTACTTC. Amino acids: CASSFSGPDPFYEQYF. Full variable domain (outside the CDR3, taken from reference TRBV5-1 and TRBJ2-7): KAGVTQTPRYLIKTRGQQVTLSCSPISGHRSVSWYQQTPGQGLQFLFEYFSETQRNKGNFPGRFSGRQFSNSRSEMNVSTLELGDSALYLCASSFSGPDPFYEQYFGPGTRLTVT.